The present T cell receptor beta chain was sequenced within a study of CD8 T cells in Susac syndrome. The germline V gene has CDR1 LGHDT and CDR2 YNNKEL (reference sequence). V was clipped by 3 bases and J by 3 bases; unmatched bases: 7. The CDR3 has 17 residues. In the case of this clonotype: Its antigen remains unidentified.

Study findings and constraints: TCR sequencing and HLA analysis covered a relatively small number of individuals.

Sequencing targeted TCR beta in T cells from blood (CD8+ and CD4+). TEMRA cells were FACS-enriched, unlike CD8+ and CD4+ T cells, which were negatively isolated. Random hexamers primed reverse transcription of about 0.45 to 1 ug RNA. By means of immunoSEQ multiplex PCR, TCR beta CDR3 spanning 54 Vbeta and 13 Jbeta underwent amplification. TCRdb fed the immunoSEQ multiplex PCR reads into MiXCR, producing one record per CDR3 protein. The table lists roughly 50,000 distinct CDR3 sequences, 93% of them singletons. This TCR was sampled from a human donor in good health. Sequencing used CD8+ T cells from PBMCs. The chain couples TRBV3-1 to TRBJ2-2, with 10 nucleotides matching TRBD2. The CDR3 sequence is CASSQRTSGIDTGELFF. CDR3 sequence (DNA): TGTGCCAGCAGCCAGAGAACTAGCGGGATCGACACCGGGGAGCTGTTTTTT.